This T cell receptor beta chain was obtained from a study of blood T cell repertoires in COVID-19. Study context: The United States, Italy and Spain supplied acute and convalescent COVID-19 samples. Sources were T cells, B-cell-depleted T cells, or PBMCs; the material itself was cDNA or gDNA.

Original processing methods: Reference gene primer amplification gave nucleated cell count estimates. Clones were sequenced by immunoSEQ multiplex PCR, and TCRdb holds only the in-frame ones, with some missing. V, J and clone size are taken as reported in that table, and D and trimming were inferred from the DNA itself. The sample has about 12,000 clones, roughly 89% seen once; the top ten hold roughly 22%. Between the trimmed V and J ends, which lost 1 base and 9 bases, there was a span of 4 bases. Germline V lookup: CDR1 MNHEY, CDR2 SMNVEV (reference sequence). The length of the CDR3 is 11 residues.

The chain joins TRBV27 to TRBJ2-1; no definite D call. Sequenced input: peripheral blood. The source of this sequence is a woman in her fifties or sixties with active COVID-19. In DNA, the CDR3 is TGTGCCAGCAGTTTATTCGGTGAGCAGTTCTTC. Amino acid sequence: CASSLFGEQFF.